Below are 25 T cell receptor beta chains sequenced from a single sample in a study of T cell repertoires in cytomegalovirus infection. MiXCR was run by TCRdb on the reads, yielding one entry per CDR3 protein. Among about 920,000 distinct CDR3 sequences listed, less than 35% were seen once. What these receptors recognize is not known. The starting material was cultured CD8+ T cells from PBMCs, obtained from culture after CMV antigen stimulation. The receptor source for this set is a human donor in good health (CMV status not recorded). Some clones in this sample may be carry-over from other donors' samples.

This chain links TRBV28 with TRBJ1-1, with D possibly being TRBD1 (5 bases). CDR3 size: 14 residues. Germline values: CDR1 MDHEN, CDR2 SYDVKM. Trimming took 7 bases from V and 2 from J, leaving 14 bases between them. The CDR3 protein is CASTPTATNTEAFF. The CDR3 bases are TGTGCCAGCACCCCGACAGCCACTAACACTGAAGCTTTCTTT.

The CDR3 DNA reads TGTGCCAGCAGTTACTCTTGGTCCCGGGACAGAAATTCACCCCTCCACTTT. Amino acids: CASSYSWSRDRNSPLHF. V and J are TRBV6-5 and TRBJ1-6; 7 nucleotides agree with TRBD1. Germline CDR1 and CDR2: MNHEY and SVGAGI. The CDR3 loop spans 17 amino acids. V dropped 0 bases and J dropped 7; count of bases not matched to a gene: 9.

This clonotype was seen only a few times. This chain links TRBV12-5 with TRBJ2-5; 7 bases match TRBD1. CDR3 length: 16 amino acids. J was trimmed by 2 bases and V by 3 bases; bases with no gene match: 9. Per germline, CDR1 LGHNT and CDR2 FRNRAP. The CDR3 coding sequence is TGTGCTAGTGGTTTCTCGACAGGGATCAATCAAGAGACCCAGTACTTC. Amino acids: CASGFSTGINQETQYF. The full variable domain, in which reference TRBV12-5 and TRBJ2-5 provide the parts outside the CDR3, is DARVTQTPRHKVTEMGQEVTMRCQPILGHNTVFWYRQTMMQGLELLAYFRNRAPLDDSGMPKDRFSAEMPDATLATLKIQPSEPRDSAVYFCASGFSTGINQETQYFGPGTRLLVL.

This clonotype came up a few times. The chain couples TRBV27 to TRBJ2-2, with D possibly being TRBD1 or TRBD2 (5 bases each). The CDR3 has 15 amino acids. Germline V gives CDR1 MNHEY, CDR2 SMNVEV (reference sequence). Trimming took 5 bases from V and 7 from J, leaving 17 bases between them. As DNA, the CDR3 is TGTGCCAGCAGTCTGAGGGCCAGGGTAGGCGGGGAGCTGTTTTTT. This translates into CASSLRARVGGELFF.

V and J are TRBV12-3 or TRBV12-4 and TRBJ1-1, with D perhaps matching TRBD1 (5 bases). This CDR3 spans 13 amino acids. Trimming shortened V by 8 bases and J by 4 bases, and 14 bases separated the two germline ends. The CDR3 nucleotides are TGTGCCAGCGGGTACCGGGGGGGCACTGAAGCTTTCTTT. This translates into CASGYRGGTEAFF.

The rearrangement uses TRBV20-1 and TRBJ2-7, with 7 positions matching TRBD2. The CDR3 consists of 13 residues. Losses at the gene ends were 3 bases for V and 2 bases for J; bases not matched to a gene: 4. Germline-derived CDR1 and CDR2 are DFQATT and SNEGSKA (reference sequence). This chain's CDR3 is CSARGTTTYEQYV. The CDR3 DNA is TGCAGTGCTAGGGGGACTACAACCTACGAGCAGTACGTC.

This clonotype was counted ten times or more. The CDR3 here is CASSLRAWTGWGYGYTF. DNA of the CDR3: TGTGCCAGCAGCTTACGTGCCTGGACCGGTTGGGGTTATGGCTACACCTTC. The V gene is TRBV7-3, the J gene TRBJ1-2; D uncertain. The germline V gene has CDR1 SGHTA and CDR2 FQGTGA. Trimming removed 2 bases from V and 5 bases from J, with 21 bases in between. There are 17 residues in the CDR3.

Only a few counts were recorded for this clonotype. The chain has TRBV7-9 and TRBJ1-1; D perhaps matches TRBD1 (5 bases). Germline CDR1 is SEHNR and CDR2 is FQNEAQ (reference sequence). This CDR3 is 14 amino acids long. V was clipped by 5 bases and J by 4 bases, with 14 bases between them. The CDR3 DNA reads as TGTGCCAGCAGCCCCCCAAATGGGGGCACTGAAGCTTTCTTT. As protein: CASSPPNGGTEAFF. Supplemented by reference TRBV7-9 and TRBJ1-1, the full variable domain reads DTGVSQNPRHKITKRGQNVTFRCDPISEHNRLYWYRQTLGQGPEFLTYFQNEAQLEKSRLLSDRFSAERPKGSFSTLEIQRTEQGDSAMYLCASSPPNGGTEAFFGQGTRLTVV.

The rearrangement links TRBV3-1 to TRBJ2-3; TRBD2 might be the D (6 bases). This CDR3 spans 15 amino acids. CDR1 and CDR2 from the germline V gene are LGHDT and YNNKEL (reference sequence). Trimming shortened V by 3 bases and J by 0 bases, and 10 bases separated the two germline ends. CDR3 protein: CASSQGDSSTDTQYF. The CDR3 bases are TGTGCCAGCAGCCAGGGGGACTCCAGCACAGATACGCAGTATTTT.

The V gene is TRBV12-2, the J gene TRBJ2-2; the table calls TRBD1, which could not be checked here. TRBV12-2 has pseudogene status. The CDR3 spans 15 residues. The CDR3 nucleotides read TGTGCAAGACACCTGGGGGGGGCGAACACCGGGGAGCTGTTTTTT. Residues: CARHLGGANTGELFF.

This chain links TRBV6-5 with TRBJ2-2; 11 nucleotides align to TRBD2. The CDR3 runs to 17 residues. CDR1 MNHEY and CDR2 SVGAGI come from the germline V gene. The ends lost 0 bases at V and 3 bases at J; junction bases unmatched: 3. In DNA, the CDR3 is TGTGCCAGCAGTTACTCGACTAGCGGGGTTTACACCGGGGAGCTGTTTTTT. Translating gives CASSYSTSGVYTGELFF.

To note about this clonotype: A much larger clone lies one base from this, so it may be a read error. The conserved phenylalanine or tryptophan normally closing the CDR3 is absent here, so this likely arose from a read error. This rearrangement joins TRBV7-6 to TRBJ2-3; 7 positions agree with TRBD1. The V gene's germline CDR1 is SGHVS and CDR2 FNYEAQ. The J segment lost 4 bases and the V segment lost 7 bases, leaving 17 bases of the junction unmatched. This CDR3 contains 17 residues. The DNA for the CDR3 is TGTGCCAGCACCATACTGTCGGGACAGCTCGTCCCAGATACGCAGTATTAT. This codes for CASTILSGQLVPDTQYY.

In regard to this clonotype: A read error may explain this, as a much larger clone is one base away. The CDR3 reads CASSVGTGVGYTF. CDR3 coding DNA: TGTGCCAGCAGCGTCGGGACAGGGGTCGGCTACACCTTC. This chain joins TRBV11-2 and TRBJ1-2; 10 bases are a match to TRBD1. With 5 bases clipped from V and 8 bases from J, the junction kept 5 bases outside the gene matches. This CDR3 region has 13 residues. From germline, CDR1 is SGHAT and CDR2 FQNNGV.

V is TRBV5-6 and J is TRBJ2-1; TRBD2 aligns across 7 bases. The trim removed 4 bases at V and 1 base at J, leaving 8 bases unmatched. The CDR3 consists of 16 residues. CDR1 is SGHDT and CDR2 is YYEEEE in the germline V gene. The CDR3 DNA sequence: TGTGCCAGCAGCCCGAACCTAGCGGAATCCTACAATGAGCAGTTCTTC. This sequence encodes CASSPNLAESYNEQFF.

J is TRBJ2-6 and V is TRBV20-1, with 7 nucleotides matching TRBD1. Germline assignment: CDR1 DFQATT and CDR2 SNEGSKA (reference sequence). The CDR3 covers 15 residues. The J segment lost 1 base and the V segment lost 4 bases, leaving 4 bases of the junction unmatched. The CDR3 nucleotides read TGCAGTGCTACCCCGACAGGGTCTGGGGCCAACGTCCTGACTTTC. Its protein product is CSATPTGSGANVLTF.

This clonotype was detected only a few times. The V call is TRBV10-3, the J call TRBJ2-3; D may correspond to TRBD1 or TRBD2 (5 bases each). CDR1 and CDR2 (germline): ENHRY, SYGVKD. The V gene lost 3 bases and the J gene lost 3 bases, with 13 bases spanning the gap. The CDR3 contains 15 residues. The CDR3 DNA is TGTGCCATCAGTGACCTCGGGAAGGGGACAGATACGCAGTATTTT. Amino acid sequence: CAISDLGKGTDTQYF.

This clonotype has only a few counts. The J gene is TRBJ2-1, the V gene TRBV19, with D tentatively TRBD2 (7 bases). The CDR3 consists of 15 residues. The V end was cut by 3 bases, the J end by 7 bases, with 16 bases between. CDR1 is LNHDA and CDR2 is SQIVND in the germline V gene (reference sequence). The CDR3 region is CASSILAGALNEQFF. DNA for the CDR3: TGTGCCAGTAGTATCTTGGCGGGGGCCCTGAATGAGCAGTTCTTC.

This clonotype was observed once. The V and J genes are TRBV5-6 and TRBJ1-2; no definite D call. Germline CDR1 and CDR2: SGHDT and YYEEEE. V lost 6 bases and J lost 8, with 23 bases in between. There are 15 residues in the CDR3. In DNA form, the CDR3 reads TGTGCCAGCACCTCGACTCGAAAGGGCGCCAGCGGCTACACCTTC. Its protein is CASTSTRKGASGYTF.

This clonotype was found a few times. The gene calls are TRBV6-2 or TRBV6-3 and TRBJ2-2; 7 bases map to TRBD1. Trimming cost V 5 bases and J 3 bases; bases outside gene matches: 9. The CDR3 is 16 amino acids. CDR1 and CDR2 from the germline V gene are MNHEY and SVGEGT. The CDR3 bases are TGTGCCAGCAGTCACCCGGGACAGAGCTACACCGGGGAGCTGTTTTTT. It specifies CASSHPGQSYTGELFF.

This clonotype came up a few times. The chain combines TRBV27 with TRBJ1-2, with unresolved D. The CDR3 is made up of 14 amino acids. The germline V gene has CDR1 MNHEY and CDR2 SMNVEV (reference sequence). Trimming removed 7 bases from V and 4 bases from J, with 16 bases in between. CDR3 sequence: CASKVASASYGYTF. The CDR3 bases are TGTGCCAGCAAAGTTGCGAGCGCCAGCTATGGCTACACCTTC.

This sequence joins TRBV6-5 and TRBJ2-7; 8 bases line up with TRBD1. Germline values: CDR1 MNHEY, CDR2 SVGAGI. J lost 3 bases, V lost 2 bases, and 3 bases had no gene match. There are 14 residues in the CDR3. CDR3 nucleotide sequence: TGTGCCAGCAGTTACCCAGGGGGCGGCTACGAGCAGTACTTC. Residues: CASSYPGGGYEQYF.

The chain combines TRBV20-1 with TRBJ1-2; 7 positions agree with TRBD1. The J segment lost 0 bases and the V segment lost 8 bases, leaving 15 bases of the junction unmatched. The V gene's germline CDR1 is DFQATT and CDR2 SNEGSKA (reference sequence). The CDR3 spans 16 residues. CDR3 DNA sequence: TGCAGTACCTCCGGGACAGCAGAACGTACTAACTATGGCTACACCTTC. Protein product: CSTSGTAERTNYGYTF.

This chain joins TRBV27 and TRBJ1-1; no clear D gene. Trimming stripped 4 bases from V and 7 bases from J, with 13 bases between. The V gene's germline CDR1 is MNHEY and CDR2 SMNVEV (reference sequence). CDR3 length: 13 amino acids. The CDR3 loop is CASSYNPGFEAFF. CDR3 DNA: TGTGCCAGCAGTTATAATCCAGGCTTTGAAGCTTTCTTT.

About this clonotype: This could be a read error, since a much larger clone is one nucleotide away. J is TRBJ1-2 and V is TRBV7-6; 10 positions agree with TRBD1. Germline V gives CDR1 SGHVS, CDR2 FNYEAQ. The CDR3 length is 15 residues. The CDR3 DNA reads as TGTGTCAGCAGCTTAGAAGGACAGGGGGACTATGGCTACACCTTC. Translating it yields CVSSLEGQGDYGYTF. Variable domain in full (rest from reference TRBV7-6 and TRBJ1-2): GAGVSQSPRYKVTKRGQDVALRCDPISGHVSLYWYRQALGQGPEFLTYFNYEAQQDKSGLPNDRFSAERPEGSISTLTIQRTEQRDSAMYRCVSSLEGQGDYGYTFGSGTRLTVV.

J is TRBJ2-7 and V is TRBV27; 7 bases are shared with TRBD1. Germline V gives CDR1 MNHEY, CDR2 SMNVEV (reference sequence). CDR3 length: 15 residues. V was pared by 0 bases and J by 1 base, with 3 bases of the junction left unmatched. The CDR3 nucleotides are TGTGCCAGCAGTTTATCCTCAGGGGGATCCTACGAGCAGTACGTC. Protein sequence: CASSLSSGGSYEQYV.